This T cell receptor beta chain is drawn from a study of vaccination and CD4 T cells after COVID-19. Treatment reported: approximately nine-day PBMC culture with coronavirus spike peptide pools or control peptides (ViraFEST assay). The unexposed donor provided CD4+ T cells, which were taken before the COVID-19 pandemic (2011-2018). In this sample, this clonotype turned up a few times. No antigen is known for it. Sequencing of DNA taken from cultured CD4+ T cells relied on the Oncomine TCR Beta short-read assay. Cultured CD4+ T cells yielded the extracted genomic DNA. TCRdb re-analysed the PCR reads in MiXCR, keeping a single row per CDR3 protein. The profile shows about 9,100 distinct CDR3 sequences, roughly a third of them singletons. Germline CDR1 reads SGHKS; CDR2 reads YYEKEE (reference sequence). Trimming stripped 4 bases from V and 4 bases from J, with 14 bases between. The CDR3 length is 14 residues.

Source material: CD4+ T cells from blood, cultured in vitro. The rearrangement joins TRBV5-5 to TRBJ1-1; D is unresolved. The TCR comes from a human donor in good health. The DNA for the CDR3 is TGTGCCAGCAGCAAACTAGACGGTCGCACTGAAGCTTTCTTT. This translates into CASSKLDGRTEAFF.